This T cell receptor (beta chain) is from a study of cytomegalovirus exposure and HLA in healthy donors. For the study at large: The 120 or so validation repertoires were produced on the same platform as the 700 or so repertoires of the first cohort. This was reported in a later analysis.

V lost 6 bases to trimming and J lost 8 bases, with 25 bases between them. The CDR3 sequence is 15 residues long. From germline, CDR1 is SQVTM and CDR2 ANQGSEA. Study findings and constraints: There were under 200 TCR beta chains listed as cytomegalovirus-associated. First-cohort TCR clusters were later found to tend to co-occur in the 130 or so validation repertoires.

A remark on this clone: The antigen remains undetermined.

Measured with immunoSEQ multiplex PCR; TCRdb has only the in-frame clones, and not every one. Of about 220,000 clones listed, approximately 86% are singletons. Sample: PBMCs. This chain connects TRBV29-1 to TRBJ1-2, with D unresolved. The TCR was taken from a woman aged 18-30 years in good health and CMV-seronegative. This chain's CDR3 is CSVTPPPEGAEGYTF. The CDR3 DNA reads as TGCAGCGTCACCCCTCCTCCAGAAGGTGCGGAGGGCTACACCTTC.